This TCR beta chain is from a study of spatial heterogeneity in lung cancer (dated by TCRdb to between 2018 and 2021). At the level of the whole study: Samples were obtained from 72 patients with early-stage, untreated non-small cell lung cancer from the lung TRACERx cohort. In the raw uncorrected reads, each unique combination of TCR and UMI appeared more than ten times on average. Follow-up PBMC samples were sequenced whenever the samples were available, and the median time to follow-up was approximately 2 years after resection. The study quantitatively compared TCR alpha and beta repertoires across multiple tumor regions, matched nontumor lung and blood in non-small cell lung cancer. At surgery, 220 tumor regions, some 61 matched nontumor lung samples and 50 to 60 PBMC samples were TCR-sequenced for both alpha and beta chains. Beta-chain transcripts were consistently detected in greater numbers than alpha-chain transcripts, which likely reflects a higher abundance of beta-chain transcripts. TCR repertoire features were related to nonsynonymous mutation counts determined by whole-exome sequencing of tumor tissue. General study outcomes and caveats: Only roughly 13 patients were included in the comparisons of baseline and follow-up blood repertoires. Ubiquitous expanded tumor TCRs were detected in blood more often at tumor resection than at routine follow-up. Additional single-cell paired TCR alpha and beta sequencing was considered necessary to confirm, at a functional level, the hypothesis that regional TCRs recognize regional mutations.

The time point label for this specimen denotes: blood at routine non-recurrence follow-up after resection. Whole RNA extracted from tumor and nontumor lung tissue, or from cryopreserved PBMC samples, was used for TCR sequencing without cell sorting. Only patients with enough RNA available from two or more tumor regions were chosen for TCR sequencing. This clonotype showed up many times. What this receptor recognizes is not known. Per-nucleotide qualities are absent, and no much larger clonotype sits a single base away. Reading the germline V gene gives CDR1 SQVTM and CDR2 ANQGSEA. Ends trimmed: V by 2 bases, J by 6 bases; bases unmatched to a gene: 3. Reading from cysteine to phenylalanine, the CDR3 counts 12 amino acids. The kept DNA is CDR3 alone, 36 bases in frame from the first base. The library was made by 5' RACE. TCRdb shows the sequencer as NextSeq 500. In the TCR library protocol, a unique molecular identifier was attached to each TCR cDNA molecule so that PCR and sequencing errors could be corrected. From the authors' description of their analysis: TCR identification, UMI-based error correction and CDR3 extraction were performed with Decombinator tools. Expanded TCRs were defined as those above a frequency of 2 per 1,000, corresponding to the top 1% of the tumor frequency distribution. Renyi diversity was computed with the R vegan package after each repertoire had been subsampled 100 times to 5,000 TCRs. To build CDR3 similarity networks, amino acid triplet string-kernel similarity was used, and CDR3s were connected when their pairwise similarity was above 0.82. The raw public data were reprocessed by TCRdb itself: fastp quality trimming at Q25, MiXCR clonotype calling, in-frame beta chains only. Rows are combined by CDR3 protein, so each entry shows the most common genes and DNA. TCRdb, not the original authors, processed these V and J calls. In all, the sample holds roughly 110,000 distinct CDR3 sequences, and 10% to 11% of those were seen once. The ten largest clonotypes hold 20% to 25% of the sample.

The sample consisted of PBMCs, taken at follow-up. The TCR was taken from a female donor with early-stage non-small cell lung cancer. The chain is assembled from TRBV29-1 and TRBJ2-7, with 8 junctional bases fitting TRBD2. CDR3 region: CSVESLAGEQYF. The DNA is TGCAGCGTTGAAAGCCTAGCGGGCGAGCAGTACTTC.